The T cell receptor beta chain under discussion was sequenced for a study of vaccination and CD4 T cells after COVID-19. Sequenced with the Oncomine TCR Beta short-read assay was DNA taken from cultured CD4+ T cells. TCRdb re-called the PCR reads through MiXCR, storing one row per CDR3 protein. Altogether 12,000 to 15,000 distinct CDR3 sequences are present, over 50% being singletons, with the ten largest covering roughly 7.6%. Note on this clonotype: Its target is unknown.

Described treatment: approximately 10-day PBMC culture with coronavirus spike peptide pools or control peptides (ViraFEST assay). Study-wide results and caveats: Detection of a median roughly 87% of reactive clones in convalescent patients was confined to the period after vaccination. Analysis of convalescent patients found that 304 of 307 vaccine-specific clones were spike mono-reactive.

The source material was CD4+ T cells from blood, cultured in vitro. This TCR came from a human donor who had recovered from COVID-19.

CDR3 in amino acids: CASSPRGDRAKSSPLHF. Here the CDR3 DNA reads TGTGCCAGCAGTCCCAGAGGAGACAGGGCAAAGAGTTCACCCCTCCACTTT. V is TRBV7-6 and J is TRBJ1-6; TRBD1 matches 7 bases. V trimming: 6 bases; J trimming: 9 bases; junction bases outside the gene matches: 17. The CDR3 sequence is 17 residues long. CDR1 is SGHVS and CDR2 is FNYEAQ in the germline V gene.